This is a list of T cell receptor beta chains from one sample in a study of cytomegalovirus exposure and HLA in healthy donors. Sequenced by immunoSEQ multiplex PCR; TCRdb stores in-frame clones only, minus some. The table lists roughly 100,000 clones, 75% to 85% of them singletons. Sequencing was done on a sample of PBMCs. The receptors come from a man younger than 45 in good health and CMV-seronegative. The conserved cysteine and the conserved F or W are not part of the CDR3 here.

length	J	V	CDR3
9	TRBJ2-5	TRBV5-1	ASSRQETQY
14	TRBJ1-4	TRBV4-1	ASSHVAQLINEKLF
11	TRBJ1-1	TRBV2	ASKTETNTEAF
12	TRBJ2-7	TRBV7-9	ASSLLGQGYEQY
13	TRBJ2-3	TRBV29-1	SVGLTGQGSDTQY
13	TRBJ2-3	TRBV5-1	ASSLGAGNTDTQY
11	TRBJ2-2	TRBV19	ASTQRGTGELF
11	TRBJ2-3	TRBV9	ASGRLVADTQY
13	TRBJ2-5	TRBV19	ASSLTSGRGETQY
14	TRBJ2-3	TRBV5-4	ASSLSGGAEGDTQY
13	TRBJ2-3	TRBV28	ASRKREYITDTQY
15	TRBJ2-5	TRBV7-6	ASSLAYGTSGEETQY
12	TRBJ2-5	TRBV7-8	ASSKRTDQETQY
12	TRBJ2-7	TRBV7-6	ASSSDLSSYEQY
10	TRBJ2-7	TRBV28	ASRRSSYEQY
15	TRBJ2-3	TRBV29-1	SVETRSGSGFTDTQY
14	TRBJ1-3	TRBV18	ASSPPAGDSGNTIY
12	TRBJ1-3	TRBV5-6	ASSLVGVGNTIY
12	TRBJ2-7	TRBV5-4	ASSFDIRSYEQY
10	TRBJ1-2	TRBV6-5	ASSSRSYGYT
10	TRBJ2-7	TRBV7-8	ASSRHTYEQY
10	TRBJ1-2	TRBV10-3	AITTDNYGYT
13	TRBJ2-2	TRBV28	ASSRDRGFTGELF
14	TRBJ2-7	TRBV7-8	ASSYGLAETSYEQY
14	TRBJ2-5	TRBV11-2	ASSLSAGGPEETQY
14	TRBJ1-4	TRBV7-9	ASSKQGTGLNEKLF
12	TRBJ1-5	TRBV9	ASSPGQGNQPQH
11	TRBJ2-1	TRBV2	ASSAEGYNEQF
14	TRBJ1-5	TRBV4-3	ASSQERAYSNQPQH
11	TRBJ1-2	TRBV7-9	ASSLGTGIGYT
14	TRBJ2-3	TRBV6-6	ASSGLAGVVTDTQY
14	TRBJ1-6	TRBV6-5	ASSYSYRGPNSPLH
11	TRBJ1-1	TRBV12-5	ASAQTGATEAF
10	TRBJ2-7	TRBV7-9	ASSLTGYEQY
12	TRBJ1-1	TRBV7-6	ASSLALGNTEAF
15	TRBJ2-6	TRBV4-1	ASSQGLAPSGANVLT
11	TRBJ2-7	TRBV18	ASSPGTDYEQY
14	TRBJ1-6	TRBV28	ASSWRRTGGRSPLH
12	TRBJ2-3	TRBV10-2	AALGGEPTDTQY
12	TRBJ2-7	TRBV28	ASTVTGAPYEQY
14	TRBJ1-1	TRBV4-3	ASSLTGGAWDTEAF
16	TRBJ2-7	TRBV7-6	ASSSTWADREETYEQY
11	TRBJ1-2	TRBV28	ASRPDTLYGYT
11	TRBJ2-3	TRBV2	ASRGLATDTQY
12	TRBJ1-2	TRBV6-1	ASSAGTGENGYT
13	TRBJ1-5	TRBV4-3	ASSQDDRQNQPQH
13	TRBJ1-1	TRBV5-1	ASSLVPEEVGEAF
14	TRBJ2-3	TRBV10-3	AISGGLAEITDTQY